Here is one T cell receptor (beta chain) with its context. This entry comes from a study of cytomegalovirus exposure and HLA in healthy donors. The J segment lost 7 bases and the V segment lost 3 bases, leaving 7 bases of the junction unmatched. The CDR3 loop spans 15 amino acids. Germline V gene data show CDR1 as SNHLY and CDR2 as FYNNEI. Vbeta (60) and Jbeta (13) primers were used in the PCR. TCRdb's table, derived via immunoSEQ multiplex PCR, lists solely in-frame clones and lacks some. The sample includes about 300,000 clones, more than 80% of them seen just once. This sequence joins TRBV2 and TRBJ2-1; 9 bases match TRBD1. Sequenced sample: PBMCs. The clonotype originates from a man aged 40-49 years in good health and CMV-seropositive. CDR3 loop: CASSDWGQGRNEQFF. CDR3 DNA: TGTGCCAGCAGTGATTGGGGACAGGGTAGGAATGAGCAGTTCTTC. Full variable domain (missing parts from reference TRBV2 and TRBJ2-1): EPEVTQTPSHQVTQMGQEVILRCVPISNHLYFYWYRQILGQKVEFLVSFYNNEISEKSEIFDDQFSVERPDGSNFTLKIRSTKLEDSAMYFCASSDWGQGRNEQFFGPGTRLTVL.